These 30 T cell receptor beta chains were sequenced from one sample in a study of T-cell reconstitution after alpha-beta-depleted transplantation in children. TCRbeta library preparation incorporated unique molecular identifiers. TCRdb recomputed calls from the PCR reads with MiXCR, one row per CDR3 protein. The repertoire consists of about 830,000 distinct CDR3 sequences, with about 15% occurring once and the leading ten covering around 5.3%. The sample was PBMCs, mostly from graft donor cells, taken 360 days after TCRalphabeta/CD19-depleted stem cell transplant. The receptors shown here come from a male patient aged 10 to 17 who had a stem cell transplant for acute lymphoblastic leukemia, so the T cells may come from the graft donor.

This clonotype was detected a few times. The chain has TRBV11-2 and TRBJ2-3; 9 positions agree with TRBD2. From germline, CDR1 is SGHAT and CDR2 FQNNGV. This CDR3 is 17 amino acids long. Trimming cost V 1 base and J 1 base; bases outside gene matches: 6. The CDR3 is CASSLVLWTSGTDTQYF. The CDR3 region has the DNA TGTGCCAGCAGCTTAGTGTTGTGGACTAGCGGCACAGATACGCAGTATTTT.

This CDR3 is CASSSWTAWSGELFF. The CDR3 bases are TGTGCCAGCAGCTCCTGGACAGCCTGGTCCGGGGAGCTGTTTTTT. The chain combines TRBV4-2 with TRBJ2-2; possible D gene TRBD1, 6 bases. The germline gives CDR1 LGHNA, CDR2 YNFKEQ. The CDR3 spans 15 residues. V was shortened by 5 bases and J by 6 bases, with 16 bases between the two germline ends.

V gene TRBV5-1 combines with J gene TRBJ1-1; tentatively, D is TRBD1 (6 bases). With 6 bases removed from V and 0 bases from J, the gap between germline ends came to 12 bases. CDR3 length: 14 amino acids. The V gene's germline CDR1 is SGHRS and CDR2 YFSETQ. This CDR3 reads CASKRGEMNTEAFF. The CDR3 bases are TGCGCCAGCAAAAGGGGGGAAATGAACACTGAAGCTTTCTTT. Full variable domain (outside the CDR3, taken from reference TRBV5-1 and TRBJ1-1): KAGVTQTPRYLIKTRGQQVTLSCSPISGHRSVSWYQQTPGQGLQFLFEYFSETQRNKGNFPGRFSGRQFSNSRSEMNVSTLELGDSALYLCASKRGEMNTEAFFGQGTRLTVV.

CDR3 loop: CASSRPGARGPGDEQFF. The CDR3 bases are TGCGCCAGCAGCCGCCCAGGGGCGCGAGGGCCGGGGGATGAGCAGTTCTTC. This chain links TRBV4-1 with TRBJ2-1; tentatively, D is TRBD1 or TRBD2 (6 bases each). The V gene's germline CDR1 is MGHRA and CDR2 YSYEKL. The length of the CDR3 is 17 residues. V gave up 4 bases and J gave up 8 bases, with 24 bases separating them.

A few counts support this clonotype. J is TRBJ1-6 and V is TRBV6-5; D gene uncertain. This CDR3 has 15 residues. Germline V CDR1 and CDR2: MNHEY, SVGAGI. V lost 2 bases and J 6 bases, leaving 11 bases between the germline ends. The CDR3, as DNA: TGTGCCAGCAGTTACAACGGAAGGACTAATTCACCCCTCCACTTT. Translated: CASSYNGRTNSPLHF.

This clonotype came up a few times. The gene calls are TRBV12-3 or TRBV12-4 and TRBJ1-1, with a possible D match to TRBD1 (5 bases). CDR3 size: 15 residues. Trimming pared 6 bases from V and 1 base from J, leaving 15 bases between. CDR3 DNA sequence: TGTGCCAGCAGATATGAGACAGCGACGAACACTGAAGCTTTCTTT. It encodes CASRYETATNTEAFF.

This rearrangement joins TRBV10-3 to TRBJ2-5; 7 bases are a match to TRBD1. J gave up 5 bases and V 8 bases, and 8 bases lay outside the gene matches. In germline, CDR1 is ENHRY, CDR2 SYGVKD. This CDR3 comprises 13 residues. The CDR3 protein is CAIGAGGMETQYF. The CDR3 region has the DNA TGTGCCATCGGGGCAGGGGGAATGGAGACCCAGTACTTC.

This clonotype was observed a handful of times. The V gene is TRBV12-3 or TRBV12-4, the J gene TRBJ2-3; TRBD2 agrees at 9 bases. V shed 3 bases, J shed 0 bases, and the junction held 10 bases outside the gene matches. The CDR3 covers 18 residues. DNA of the CDR3: TGTGCCAGCAGTTTGTTACCCCCTACTAGCGGGAGCACAGATACGCAGTATTTT. It yields the protein CASSLLPPTSGSTDTQYF.

This CDR3 is CASSEGRVYNEQFF. In DNA, the CDR3 is TGCGCCAGCAGTGAGGGCAGGGTGTACAATGAGCAGTTCTTC. The rearrangement links TRBV10-2 to TRBJ2-1; possibly TRBD1 for D (5 bases). CDR1 and CDR2 from the germline V gene are WSHSY and SAAADI. The CDR3 is 14 residues long. The V end was cut by 2 bases, the J end by 4 bases, with 9 bases between.

The rearrangement uses TRBV20-1 and TRBJ2-1; D remains unclear. The CDR3 contains 14 residues. V shed 1 base and J shed 8 bases, with 15 bases lying between them. The V gene's germline CDR1 is DFQATT and CDR2 SNEGSKA (reference sequence). Here the CDR3 reads CSARGELPIHEQFF. As DNA, the CDR3 is TGCAGTGCTAGAGGCGAACTGCCCATCCATGAGCAGTTCTTC.

The chain has TRBV5-1 and TRBJ1-1, with D tentatively TRBD1 (6 bases). Per germline, CDR1 SGHRS and CDR2 YFSETQ. V lost 6 bases, J lost 7 bases, and 16 bases lay in between. The CDR3 has 13 amino acids. CDR3 residues: CASKGDGRLEAFF. Written as DNA, the CDR3 is TGCGCCAGCAAGGGGGACGGCCGGCTTGAAGCTTTCTTT.

The chain uses TRBV10-3 and TRBJ2-7; 9 positions agree with TRBD2. The CDR3 runs 15 residues. In germline, CDR1 is ENHRY, CDR2 SYGVKD. V lost 5 bases, J lost 3 bases, and 8 bases stayed unmatched. The CDR3: CAISPGTSRFYEQYF. CDR3 sequence (DNA): TGTGCCATCAGTCCCGGGACTAGCCGCTTCTACGAGCAGTACTTC.

The J gene is TRBJ2-1, the V gene TRBV7-3; 11 bases map to TRBD2. The CDR3 covers 14 residues. Germline V gives CDR1 SGHTA, CDR2 FQGTGA. V was clipped by 4 bases and J by 8 bases; unmatched bases: 4. The CDR3, as DNA: TGTGCCAGCAGCTACGGGACTAGCGGCTATGAGCAGTTCTTC. This sequence encodes CASSYGTSGYEQFF.

The chain uses TRBV20-1 and TRBJ1-2; D is undetermined. CDR3 length: 14 residues. Per germline, CDR1 DFQATT and CDR2 SNEGSKA (reference sequence). Trimming shortened V by 0 bases and J by 8 bases, and 16 bases separated the two germline ends. CDR3 loop: CSAREADMTWGYTF. In DNA form, the CDR3 reads TGCAGTGCTAGAGAGGCAGACATGACCTGGGGCTACACCTTC.

The chain couples TRBV12-3 or TRBV12-4 to TRBJ1-5, with D unclear. The CDR3 loop spans 14 amino acids. V was clipped by 5 bases and J by 3 bases, with 11 bases between them. Written as DNA, the CDR3 is TGTGCCAGCAGTCCTGACCGACTCAATCAGCCCCAGCATTTT. Translation gives CASSPDRLNQPQHF.

This clonotype has just a few counts. CDR3 nucleotide sequence: TGTGCCAGCAGTTTTAGTTGGGCCGAGCAGTACTTC. It specifies CASSFSWAEQYF. The J gene is TRBJ2-7, the V gene TRBV28; D is ambiguous. This CDR3 has 12 residues. The germline gives CDR1 MDHEN, CDR2 SYDVKM. The ends were cut back, 3 bases at V and 6 bases at J, with 9 bases in the middle.

The chain joins TRBV7-2 to TRBJ2-4, with D perhaps matching TRBD2 (5 bases). CDR1 SGHTA and CDR2 FQGNSA come from the germline V gene. This CDR3 has 14 amino acids. The germline V and J ends were trimmed by 5 bases and 1 base, with 9 bases remaining between them. CDR3 nucleotides: TGTGCCAGCAGCCGAGGGTCGGCCAAAAACATTCAGTACTTC. It codes for CASSRGSAKNIQYF.

The chain employs TRBV7-6 and TRBJ2-5; D gene ambiguous. The V end was cut by 3 bases, the J end by 5 bases, with 10 bases between. The CDR3 runs to 13 residues. Germline CDR1 is SGHVS and CDR2 is FNYEAQ. The CDR3 bases are TGTGCCAGCAGCTTTTTCAGTAGGGAGACCCAGTACTTC. This sequence encodes CASSFFSRETQYF.

This clonotype was seen repeatedly, ten times or more. This chain links TRBV25-1 with TRBJ2-5, with TRBD1 identical over 7 bases. This CDR3 is 11 amino acids long. From germline, CDR1 is MGHDK and CDR2 SYGVNS. J was trimmed by 2 bases and V by 10 bases; bases with no gene match: 1. The CDR3 DNA reads TGTGCCATGGGACAGCAAGAGACCCAGTACTTC. Translating gives CAMGQQETQYF. The full variable domain, with the rest looked up from reference TRBV25-1 and TRBJ2-5, is EADIYQTPRYLVIGTGKKITLECSQTMGHDKMYWYQQDPGMELHLIHYSYGVNSTEKGDLSSESTVSRIRTEHFPLTLESARPSHTSQYLCAMGQQETQYFGPGTRLLVL.

This rearrangement joins TRBV20-1 to TRBJ1-5; D possibly corresponds to TRBD1 (5 bases). Trimming left V 7 bases short and J 9 bases short, with 13 bases between. Germline assignment: CDR1 DFQATT and CDR2 SNEGSKA (reference sequence). The CDR3 contains 11 residues. As DNA, the CDR3 is TGCAGTGTTCAGGGCTTAGGGCCCCAGCATTTT. Translation gives CSVQGLGPQHF.

This chain joins TRBV25-1 and TRBJ1-1; 7 bases fit TRBD1. V was pared by 4 bases and J by 10 bases, with 15 bases of the junction left unmatched. Germline V gene data show CDR1 as MGHDK and CDR2 as SYGVNS. The CDR3 is 15 amino acids. The CDR3 here is CASSASHAGGGGAFF. The CDR3 DNA reads as TGTGCCAGCAGTGCCTCCCACGCAGGGGGGGGTGGAGCTTTCTTT.

CDR3 sequence reads: CASSLRDRGIDEQFF. The CDR3 DNA reads as TGCGCCAGCAGCTTGAGGGACAGGGGGATCGATGAGCAGTTCTTC. The chain recombines TRBV5-1 with TRBJ2-1, with 11 bases matching TRBD1. The CDR3 runs to 15 residues. V was clipped by 1 base and J by 8 bases; unmatched bases: 5. The germline V gene encodes CDR1 SGHRS and CDR2 YFSETQ.

The V gene is TRBV9, the J gene TRBJ2-7, with 7 bases aligning to TRBD1. The CDR3 length is 14 residues. Germline values: CDR1 SGDLS, CDR2 YYNGEE. Trimming at V came to 0 bases and at J to 3 bases, leaving 3 bases not matched to a gene. The CDR3 DNA follows: TGTGCCAGCAGCGTAGGACAGGGTAACTACGAGCAGTACTTC. It encodes CASSVGQGNYEQYF.

The chain couples TRBV5-1 to TRBJ2-5, with D uncertain. V was clipped by 7 bases and J by 1 base, with 11 bases between them. CDR3 size: 13 residues. The germline V gene encodes CDR1 SGHRS and CDR2 YFSETQ. CDR3 amino acids: CASWRGLQETQYF. As DNA, the CDR3 is TGCGCCAGCTGGCGAGGCCTCCAAGAGACCCAGTACTTC.

This clonotype was picked up a small number of times. The chain uses TRBV27 and TRBJ2-1; D might be TRBD2 (7 bases). Between the trimmed V and J ends, which lost 7 bases and 8 bases, there was a span of 24 bases. The CDR3 is 16 amino acids. CDR1 and CDR2 (germline): MNHEY, SMNVEV (reference sequence). Here the CDR3 DNA reads TGTGCCAGCACCCCACCAGGCAGGGGAGGGATGGATGAGCAGTTCTTC. The encoded protein is CASTPPGRGGMDEQFF.

As DNA, the CDR3 is TGTGCCAGCAGCCAGCGGTTCGTGGGACTAGCGGGAGGAAGGTACACCGGGGAGCTGTTTTTT. Protein product: CASSQRFVGLAGGRYTGELFF. The chain employs TRBV7-1 and TRBJ2-2, with TRBD2 identical over 15 bases. TRBV7-1 is designated an ORF whose function remains uncertain. This CDR3 contains 21 residues. The V segment lost 5 bases and the J segment 3 bases; nucleotides outside the gene matches: 16.

This clonotype has more than one count but fewer than ten. This rearrangement joins TRBV6-5 to TRBJ2-7; D may be TRBD2 (5 bases). Trimming removed 2 bases at V and 2 bases at J, with 10 bases between. CDR1 and CDR2 (germline): MNHEY, SVGAGI. This CDR3 is 14 amino acids long. Here the CDR3 DNA reads TGTGCCAGCAGTTACCGGCGGGCCCCCTACGAGCAGTACTTC. Translated: CASSYRRAPYEQYF.

This clonotype has at least ten counts. This sequence joins TRBV27 and TRBJ2-3, with D tentatively TRBD2 (7 bases). CDR1 is MNHEY, CDR2 SMNVEV, per germline (reference sequence). The CDR3 is made up of 14 amino acids. The V end was cut by 8 bases, the J end by 6 bases, with 18 bases between. The CDR3 DNA reads TGTGCCAGCCAACAAACGGGGGGCTGGGATACGCAGTATTTT. Translated, it gives CASQQTGGWDTQYF.

The rearrangement joins TRBV5-1 to TRBJ2-5, with 11 nucleotides matching TRBD2. The junction had 25 bases not matched to a gene; V was cut back by 6 bases and J by 0 bases. Germline lookup yields CDR1 SGHRS and CDR2 YFSETQ. The CDR3 extends over 22 amino acids. The CDR3 DNA reads TGCGCCAGCACGAAGGGACAGAGGACTAGCGGGTCACTCTTCCTATACCAAGAGACCCAGTACTTC. Its translation: CASTKGQRTSGSLFLYQETQYF.

The genes are TRBV6-5 and TRBJ1-4, with D unclear. The germline V gene encodes CDR1 MNHEY and CDR2 SVGAGI. V was trimmed by 2 bases and J by 8 bases, leaving 12 bases between them. This CDR3 spans 14 amino acids. CDR3 protein: CASSYRGGEEKLFF. CDR3 DNA: TGTGCCAGCAGTTACCGGGGAGGAGAGGAAAAACTGTTTTTT.